This TCR beta chain emerged from a study of T cells expressing NK-cell markers. Whole-study context: One of eight sequenced donors was HCMV-seronegative; the other seven were seropositive.

For each CDR3 protein, TCRdb gives one entry from its re-call of the 5' RACE reads, without DNA. Here the sample table reports approximately 550,000 distinct CDR3 sequences. In germline, CDR1 is SGHRS, CDR2 YFSETQ. This CDR3 has 15 residues. The V gene is TRBV5-1, the J gene TRBJ2-7; TCRdb's D call of TRBD1 is untestable without DNA. Input material: blood T cells: a sorted CD56 or NKG2C T cell subset, CD4+ or CD8+ T cells, or bulk PBMC T cells (not recorded which). The TCR was taken from a man aged 18 to 30 in good health. This CDR3 reads CASSSGAGVPYEQYF. Supplemented by reference TRBV5-1 and TRBJ2-7, the full variable domain reads KAGVTQTPRYLIKTRGQQVTLSCSPISGHRSVSWYQQTPGQGLQFLFEYFSETQRNKGNFPGRFSGRQFSNSRSEMNVSTLELGDSALYLCASSSGAGVPYEQYFGPGTRLTVT.